This entry concerns a single T cell receptor beta chain. This sample is drawn from a study of blood T cell repertoires in COVID-19. Whole-study context: Collection of acute and convalescent COVID-19 samples took place in the United States, Italy and Spain. T cells, B-cell-depleted T cells, or PBMCs supplied cDNA or gDNA.

Original handling: Amplifying reference gene primers gave estimates of nucleated cell counts. TCRdb's copy holds only in-frame clones and misses some; the assay was immunoSEQ multiplex PCR. That table supplies the V and J calls and clone size; D and trimming were determined from the DNA. Of roughly 150,000 clones listed, over 70% are singletons. The CDR3 is 14 amino acids. Deletions cut 4 bases from V and 1 base from J, with 11 bases between. Germline V lookup: CDR1 SGHRS, CDR2 YFSETQ. The chain joins TRBV5-1 to TRBJ1-1; weak D call: TRBD1 (6 bases). Sequencing was carried out using peripheral blood. The sequence was obtained from a woman in her seventies who had recovered from COVID-19. CDR3 sequence: CASSPRTANTEAFF. The CDR3 nucleotides are TGCGCCAGCAGCCCCAGGACAGCGAACACTGAAGCTTTCTTT.